Listed here are 20 T cell receptor beta chains from one sample, sequenced in a study of blood T cell repertoires in COVID-19. Sequencing used immunoSEQ multiplex PCR; TCRdb keeps in-frame clones, though not all of them. The sample contains 190,000 or so clones, around 90% of which appear only once. The sequencing sample was made of peripheral blood. The source of these receptors is a man aged 35 to 55 with acute or convalescent COVID-19.

J is TRBJ1-2 and V is TRBV2; D uncertain. Germline V gives CDR1 SNHLY, CDR2 FYNNEI. With 3 bases removed from V and 3 bases from J, the gap between germline ends came to 8 bases. CDR3 length equals 13 residues. CDR3 protein: CASSEAGHYGYTF. The DNA of the CDR3 is TGTGCCAGCAGTGAGGCAGGCCACTATGGCTACACCTTC. Complete variable domain (other parts from reference TRBV2 and TRBJ1-2): EPEVTQTPSHQVTQMGQEVILRCVPISNHLYFYWYRQILGQKVEFLVSFYNNEISEKSEIFDDQFSVERPDGSNFTLKIRSTKLEDSAMYFCASSEAGHYGYTFGSGTRLTVV.

V gene TRBV29-1 combines with J gene TRBJ2-7, with 9 positions matching TRBD1. The J segment lost 1 base and the V segment lost 7 bases, leaving 5 bases of the junction unmatched. Per the germline V gene, CDR1 is SQVTM and CDR2 is ANQGSEA. The CDR3 spans 13 residues. CDR3: CSATGQGSYEQYF. The CDR3 DNA follows: TGCAGCGCCACCGGACAGGGGTCCTACGAGCAGTACTTC.

A single count supports this clone. The genes are TRBV24-1 and TRBJ1-2, with D unclear. This CDR3 region has 14 residues. CDR1 is KGHDR and CDR2 is SFDVKD in the germline V gene. V lost 2 bases to trimming and J lost 2 bases, with 8 bases between them. The CDR3 DNA sequence: TGTGCCACCAGTGATTCAGGCGGGAACTATGGCTACACCTTC. It translates to CATSDSGGNYGYTF.

This chain connects TRBV2 to TRBJ1-1, with unresolved D. CDR1 SNHLY and CDR2 FYNNEI come from the germline V gene. Trimming removed 0 bases at V and 4 bases at J, with 9 bases between. CDR3 length: 14 residues. CDR3: CASSEAMEGTEAFF. CDR3 sequence (DNA): TGTGCCAGCAGTGAAGCCATGGAGGGCACTGAAGCTTTCTTT.

This chain joins TRBV30 and TRBJ2-6; D gene unclear. V was shortened by 3 bases and J by 0 bases, with 9 bases between the two germline ends. The CDR3 consists of 15 residues. Germline V gene sequence: CDR1 GTSNPN, CDR2 SVGIG (reference sequence). CDR3 loop: CAWRAVFSGANVLTF. CDR3 nucleotides: TGTGCCTGGAGAGCCGTCTTCTCTGGGGCCAACGTCCTGACTTTC.

The chain carries TRBV27 and TRBJ1-3; D is ambiguous. Germline V gene lookup returns CDR1 MNHEY and CDR2 SMNVEV (reference sequence). This CDR3 is built from 13 residues. Trimming removed 10 bases from V and 0 bases from J, with 10 bases in between. The DNA for the CDR3 is TGTGCCACCGGGAGCCTCTCTGGAAACACCATATATTTT. Translating it yields CATGSLSGNTIYF.

The genes are TRBV7-2 and TRBJ1-1; D remains ambiguous. V was shortened by 2 bases and J by 2 bases, with 6 bases between the two germline ends. CDR3 size: 13 residues. Per the germline V gene, CDR1 is SGHTA and CDR2 is FQGNSA. The CDR3 reads CASSLQFNTEAFF. The CDR3 DNA is TGTGCCAGCAGCTTACAATTCAACACTGAAGCTTTCTTT.

V gene TRBV28 combines with J gene TRBJ2-3; a possible D gene is TRBD1 (6 bases). The CDR3 spans 17 residues. V lost 5 bases and J 4 bases, leaving 22 bases between the germline ends. The germline V gene encodes CDR1 MDHEN and CDR2 SYDVKM. CDR3 amino acids: CASSLTTGFGRPDTQYF. In nucleotides, the CDR3 is TGTGCCAGCAGTCTGACTACAGGGTTTGGCCGCCCAGATACGCAGTATTTT.

The chain recombines TRBV6-4 with TRBJ2-6; no definite D call. Germline V lookup: CDR1 MRHNA, CDR2 SNTAGT. The CDR3 runs to 15 residues. The ends were cut back, 3 bases at V and 0 bases at J, with 6 bases in the middle. The DNA of the CDR3 is TGTGCCAGCAGTGATGCGAACTCTGGGGCCAACGTCCTGACTTTC. The encoded protein is CASSDANSGANVLTF.

The chain recombines TRBV28 with TRBJ1-5; the D gene is possibly TRBD1 (6 bases). The CDR3 totals 16 residues. V lost 5 bases, J lost 1 base, and 15 bases lay in between. Looked up from germline, CDR1 is MDHEN and CDR2 is SYDVKM. The CDR3 DNA is TGTGCCAGCAGTAGTGGGGGCTTTAGAAGCAATCAGCCCCAGCATTTT. It specifies CASSSGGFRSNQPQHF. The whole variable domain, filled in from reference TRBV28 and TRBJ1-5, reads DVKVTQSSRYLVKRTGEKVFLECVQDMDHENMFWYRQDPGLGLRLIYFSYDVKMKEKGDIPEGYSVSREKKERFSLILESASTNQTSMYLCASSSGGFRSNQPQHFGDGTRLSIL.

This clone was recorded a few times. The rearrangement uses TRBV10-3 and TRBJ1-5; a possible D gene is TRBD1 (5 bases). Germline CDR1 is ENHRY and CDR2 is SYGVKD. The CDR3 has 13 amino acids. V lost 8 bases, J lost 5 bases, and 13 bases lay in between. For the CDR3, the DNA is TGTGCCATCTCCTGGGGGGGGGATCAGCCCCAGCATTTT. This codes for CAISWGGDQPQHF.

This chain joins TRBV5-1 and TRBJ2-7, with 9 positions matching TRBD1. V shed 5 bases and J 4 bases; nucleotides not matched to a gene: 7. Germline CDR1 and CDR2: SGHRS and YFSETQ. CDR3 length: 14 amino acids. For the CDR3, the DNA is TGCGCCAGCAGTCACGGGACAGGGAAATACGAGCAGTACTTC. Encoded protein: CASSHGTGKYEQYF.

The chain couples TRBV11-1 to TRBJ1-1, with 7 nucleotides matching TRBD1. The CDR3 has 14 amino acids. CDR1 and CDR2 (germline): SGHAT, FQDESV (reference sequence). After removal of 3 bases from V and 0 bases from J, the junction contained 1 base not matched to a gene. In DNA, the CDR3 is TGTGCCAGCAGCTTCACAGGGGTGAACACTGAAGCTTTCTTT. It specifies CASSFTGVNTEAFF.

The CDR3 loop reads CASSQQYPLGQTYNEQFF. In nucleotides, the CDR3 is TGCGCCAGCAGCCAACAATATCCCCTCGGACAGACCTACAATGAGCAGTTCTTC. The genes are TRBV4-3 and TRBJ2-1; maybe TRBD1 (6 bases). The V gene lost 2 bases and the J gene lost 2 bases, with 19 bases spanning the gap. Germline CDR1 LGHNA, CDR2 YSLEER. The CDR3 runs to 18 residues.

The chain has TRBV6-5 and TRBJ1-2; D might be TRBD1 (6 bases). The CDR3 length is 15 residues. The V gene lost 0 bases and the J gene lost 7 bases, with 15 bases spanning the gap. Per the germline V gene, CDR1 is MNHEY and CDR2 is SVGAGI. The CDR3 DNA reads TGTGCCAGCAGTTACTCGATACAGGGTGAAGGTGGCTACACCTTC. Its translation: CASSYSIQGEGGYTF.

This chain links TRBV3-1 (or the pseudogene TRBV3-2) with TRBJ2-3; possible D gene TRBD2, 5 bases. Looked up from germline, CDR1 is LGHDT and CDR2 is YNNKEL (reference sequence). The CDR3 extends over 14 amino acids. Trimming removed 4 bases at V and 1 base at J, with 9 bases between. As DNA, the CDR3 is TGTGCCAGCAGCCTTCGAGCGGGCACAGATACGCAGTATTTT. Protein sequence: CASSLRAGTDTQYF.

The chain is built from TRBV3-1 (or the pseudogene TRBV3-2) and TRBJ2-1; TRBD1 matches at 8 bases. CDR1 is LGHDT, CDR2 YNNKEL, per germline (reference sequence). V lost 1 base, J lost 2 bases, and 4 bases stayed unmatched. CDR3 size: 16 residues. The CDR3 bases are TGTGCCAGCAGCCAAGGGCGCAGGGGGCCCTACAATGAGCAGTTCTTC. Amino acids: CASSQGRRGPYNEQFF.

The CDR3 DNA reads as TGCAGCGTTGAAGTGCGGGACAGGGACCCGACCTCTGGGGCCAACGTCCTGACTTTC. Translating gives CSVEVRDRDPTSGANVLTF. This sequence joins TRBV29-1 and TRBJ2-6; 9 bases are shared with TRBD1. Trimming removed 1 base from V and 0 bases from J; junction bases left unmatched: 10. The CDR3 spans 19 residues. Per the germline V gene, CDR1 is SQVTM and CDR2 is ANQGSEA.

V usage is TRBV5-1 and J usage is TRBJ2-5; 7 positions match TRBD1. J gave up 0 bases and V 4 bases, and 6 bases lay outside the gene matches. The CDR3 length is 15 residues. Germline CDR1 reads SGHRS; CDR2 reads YFSETQ. This chain's CDR3 is CASSPGTAYQETQYF. CDR3 in DNA: TGCGCCAGCAGCCCCGGGACAGCGTACCAAGAGACCCAGTACTTC.

The chain employs TRBV27 and TRBJ1-5; D not resolved. V shed 9 bases and J shed 0 bases, with 15 bases lying between them. The germline CDR1 and CDR2 sequences are MNHEY and SMNVEV (reference sequence). CDR3 length: 15 residues. The CDR3 loop is CARGNRLYSNQPQHF. CDR3 nucleotides: TGTGCCAGGGGGAACCGACTATATAGCAATCAGCCCCAGCATTTT.